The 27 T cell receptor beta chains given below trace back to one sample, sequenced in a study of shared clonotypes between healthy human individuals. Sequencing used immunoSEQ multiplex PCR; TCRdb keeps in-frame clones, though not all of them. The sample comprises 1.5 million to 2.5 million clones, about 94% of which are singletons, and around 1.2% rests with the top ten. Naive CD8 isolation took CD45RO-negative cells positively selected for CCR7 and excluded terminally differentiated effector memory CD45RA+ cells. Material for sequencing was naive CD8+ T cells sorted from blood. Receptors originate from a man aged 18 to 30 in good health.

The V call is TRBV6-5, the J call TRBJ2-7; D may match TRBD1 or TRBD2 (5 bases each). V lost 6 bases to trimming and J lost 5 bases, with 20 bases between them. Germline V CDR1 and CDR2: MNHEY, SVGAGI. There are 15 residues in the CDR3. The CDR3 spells CASRKALGAADEQYF. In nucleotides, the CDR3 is TGTGCCAGCAGAAAGGCCTTAGGGGCAGCGGACGAGCAGTACTTC.

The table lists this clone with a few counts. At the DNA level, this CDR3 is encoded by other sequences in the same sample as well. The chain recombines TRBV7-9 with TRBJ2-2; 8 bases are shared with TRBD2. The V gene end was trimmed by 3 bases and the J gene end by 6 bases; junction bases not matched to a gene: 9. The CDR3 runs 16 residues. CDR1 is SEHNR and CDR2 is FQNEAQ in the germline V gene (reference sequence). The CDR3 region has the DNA TGTGCCAGCAGCTTGGTGGGACTAGATGGGGCCGGGGAGCTGTTTTTT. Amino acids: CASSLVGLDGAGELFF.

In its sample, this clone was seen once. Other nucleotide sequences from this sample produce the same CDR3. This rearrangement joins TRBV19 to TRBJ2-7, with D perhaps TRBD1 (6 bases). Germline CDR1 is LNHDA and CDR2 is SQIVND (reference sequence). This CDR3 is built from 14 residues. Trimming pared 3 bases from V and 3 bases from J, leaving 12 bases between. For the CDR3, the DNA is TGTGCCAGTAGTATCTCTTCAGGGGACTACGAGCAGTACTTC. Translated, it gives CASSISSGDYEQYF.

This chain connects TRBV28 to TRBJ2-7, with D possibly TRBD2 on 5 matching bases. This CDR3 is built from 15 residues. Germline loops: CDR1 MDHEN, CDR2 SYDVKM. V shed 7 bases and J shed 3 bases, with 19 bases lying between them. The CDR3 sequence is CASIGLVAPGYEQYF. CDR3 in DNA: TGTGCCAGCATAGGACTGGTAGCGCCGGGCTACGAGCAGTACTTC.

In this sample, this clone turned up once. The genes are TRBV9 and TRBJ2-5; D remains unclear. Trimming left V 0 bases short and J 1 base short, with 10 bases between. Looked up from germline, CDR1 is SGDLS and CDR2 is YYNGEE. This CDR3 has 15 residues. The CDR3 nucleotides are TGTGCCAGCAGCGTAGAATCGAGCCCCCAAGAGACCCAGTACTTC. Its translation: CASSVESSPQETQYF.

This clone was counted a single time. CDR3 in amino acids: CASSLAEVGGGYEQYF. CDR3 coding DNA: TGTGCCAGCAGCTTAGCGGAGGTCGGAGGAGGCTACGAGCAGTACTTC. The chain links TRBV7-9 to TRBJ2-7; the D gene is possibly TRBD2 (5 bases). V lost 0 bases and J lost 3, with 15 bases in between. This CDR3 contains 16 residues. Germline CDR1 reads SEHNR; CDR2 reads FQNEAQ (reference sequence).

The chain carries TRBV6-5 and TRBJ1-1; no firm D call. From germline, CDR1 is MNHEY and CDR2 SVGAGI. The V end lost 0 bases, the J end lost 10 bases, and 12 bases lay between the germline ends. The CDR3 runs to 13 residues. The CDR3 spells CASSYSLVGVAFF. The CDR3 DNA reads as TGTGCCAGCAGTTACTCCTTGGTTGGCGTAGCTTTCTTT.

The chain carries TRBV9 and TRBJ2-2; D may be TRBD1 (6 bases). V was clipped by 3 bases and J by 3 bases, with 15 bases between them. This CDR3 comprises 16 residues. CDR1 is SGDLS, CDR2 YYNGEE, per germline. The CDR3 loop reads CASSALRGAHTGELFF. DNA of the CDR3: TGTGCCAGCAGCGCCCTCAGGGGCGCCCACACCGGGGAGCTGTTTTTT. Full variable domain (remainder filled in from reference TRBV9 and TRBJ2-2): DSGVTQTPKHLITATGQRVTLRCSPRSGDLSVYWYQQSLDQGLQFLIQYYNGEERAKGNILERFSAQQFPDLHSELNLSSLELGDSALYFCASSALRGAHTGELFFGEGSRLTVL.

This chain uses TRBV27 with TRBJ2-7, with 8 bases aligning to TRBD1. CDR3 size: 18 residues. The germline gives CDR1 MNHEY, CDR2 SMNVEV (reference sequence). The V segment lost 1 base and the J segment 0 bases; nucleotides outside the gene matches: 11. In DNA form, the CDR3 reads TGTGCCAGCAGTTTATTAGGCGGGATTGGACAGGGCTCCTACGAGCAGTACTTC. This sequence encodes CASSLLGGIGQGSYEQYF.

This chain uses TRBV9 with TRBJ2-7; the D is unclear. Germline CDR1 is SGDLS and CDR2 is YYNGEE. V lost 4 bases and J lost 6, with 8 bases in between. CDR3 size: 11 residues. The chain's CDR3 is CASSSGSEQYF. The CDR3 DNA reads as TGTGCCAGCAGCTCCGGCTCCGAGCAGTACTTC.

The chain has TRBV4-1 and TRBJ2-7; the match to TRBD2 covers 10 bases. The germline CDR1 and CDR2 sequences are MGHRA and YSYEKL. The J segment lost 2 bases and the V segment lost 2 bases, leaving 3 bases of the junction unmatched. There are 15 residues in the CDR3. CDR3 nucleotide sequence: TGCGCCAGCAGCCAACTAGCGGGGGCTACCTACGAGCAGTACTTC. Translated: CASSQLAGATYEQYF.

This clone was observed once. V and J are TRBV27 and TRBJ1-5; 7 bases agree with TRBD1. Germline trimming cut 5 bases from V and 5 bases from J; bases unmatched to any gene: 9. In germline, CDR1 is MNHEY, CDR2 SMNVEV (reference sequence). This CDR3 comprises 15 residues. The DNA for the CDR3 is TGTGCCAGCAGTCAATCACCAGGGGGGGATCAGCCCCAGCATTTT. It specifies CASSQSPGGDQPQHF.

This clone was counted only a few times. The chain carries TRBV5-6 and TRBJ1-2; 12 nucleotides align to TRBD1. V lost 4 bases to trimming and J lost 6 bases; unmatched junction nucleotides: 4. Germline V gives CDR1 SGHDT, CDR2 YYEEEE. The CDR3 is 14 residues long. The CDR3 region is CASSRDRGPDGYTF. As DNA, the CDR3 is TGTGCCAGCAGCCGGGACAGGGGGCCTGATGGCTACACCTTC.

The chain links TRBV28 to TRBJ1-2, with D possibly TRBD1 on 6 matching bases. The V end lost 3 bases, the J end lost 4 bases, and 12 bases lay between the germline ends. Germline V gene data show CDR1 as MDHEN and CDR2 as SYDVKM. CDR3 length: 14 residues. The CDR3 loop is CASSLFEGGYGYTF. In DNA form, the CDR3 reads TGTGCCAGCAGTTTGTTTGAGGGGGGCTATGGCTACACCTTC.

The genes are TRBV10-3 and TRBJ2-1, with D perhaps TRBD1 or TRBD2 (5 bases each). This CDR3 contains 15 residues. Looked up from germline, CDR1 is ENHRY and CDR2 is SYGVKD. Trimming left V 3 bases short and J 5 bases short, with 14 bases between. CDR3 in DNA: TGTGCCATCAGTGAAATGGGCCGAGGGGACAATGAGCAGTTCTTC. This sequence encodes CAISEMGRGDNEQFF.

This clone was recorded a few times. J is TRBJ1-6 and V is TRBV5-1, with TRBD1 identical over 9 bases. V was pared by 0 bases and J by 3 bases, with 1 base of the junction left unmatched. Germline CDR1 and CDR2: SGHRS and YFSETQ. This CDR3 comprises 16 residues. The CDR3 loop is CASSLEGQGYNSPLHF. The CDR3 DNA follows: TGCGCCAGCAGCTTGGAGGGACAGGGCTATAATTCACCCCTCCACTTT.

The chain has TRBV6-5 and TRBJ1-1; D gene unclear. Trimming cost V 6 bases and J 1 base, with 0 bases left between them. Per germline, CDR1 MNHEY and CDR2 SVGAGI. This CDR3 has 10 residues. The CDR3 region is CASRNTEAFF. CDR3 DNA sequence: TGTGCCAGCAGGAACACTGAAGCTTTCTTT.

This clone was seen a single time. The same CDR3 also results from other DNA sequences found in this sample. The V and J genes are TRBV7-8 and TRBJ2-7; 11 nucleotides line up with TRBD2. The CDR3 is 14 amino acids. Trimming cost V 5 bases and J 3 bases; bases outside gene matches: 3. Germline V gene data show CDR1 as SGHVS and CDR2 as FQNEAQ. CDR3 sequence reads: CASSPGTSGYEQYF. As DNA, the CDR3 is TGTGCCAGCAGCCCAGGGACTAGCGGCTACGAGCAGTACTTC.

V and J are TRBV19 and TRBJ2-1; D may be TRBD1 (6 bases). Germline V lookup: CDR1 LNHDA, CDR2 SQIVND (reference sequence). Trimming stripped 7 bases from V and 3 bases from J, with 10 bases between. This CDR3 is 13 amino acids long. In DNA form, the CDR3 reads TGTGCCAGTACCTCGACAGGCTACAATGAGCAGTTCTTC. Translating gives CASTSTGYNEQFF.

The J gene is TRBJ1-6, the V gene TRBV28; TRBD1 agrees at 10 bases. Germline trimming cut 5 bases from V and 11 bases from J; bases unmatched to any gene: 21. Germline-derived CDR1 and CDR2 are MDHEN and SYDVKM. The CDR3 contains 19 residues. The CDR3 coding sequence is TGTGCCAGCAGTACCGTTCTTTTTCCTCTAGGACAGGGGGGGCCACCCCTCCACTTT. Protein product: CASSTVLFPLGQGGPPLHF.

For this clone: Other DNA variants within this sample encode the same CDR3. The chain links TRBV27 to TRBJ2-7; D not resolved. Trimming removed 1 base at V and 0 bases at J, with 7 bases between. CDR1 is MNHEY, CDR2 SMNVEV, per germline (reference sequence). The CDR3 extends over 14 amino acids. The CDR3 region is CASSLLPDSYEQYF. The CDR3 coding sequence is TGTGCCAGCAGTTTATTGCCGGACTCCTACGAGCAGTACTTC.

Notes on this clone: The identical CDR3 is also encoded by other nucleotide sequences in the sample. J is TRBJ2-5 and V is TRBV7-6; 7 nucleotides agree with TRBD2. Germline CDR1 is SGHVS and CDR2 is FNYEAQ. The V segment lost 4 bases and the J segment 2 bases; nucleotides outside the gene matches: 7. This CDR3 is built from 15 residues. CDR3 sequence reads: CASSSGLAEQETQYF. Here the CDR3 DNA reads TGTGCCAGCAGCTCGGGTCTAGCGGAACAAGAGACCCAGTACTTC.

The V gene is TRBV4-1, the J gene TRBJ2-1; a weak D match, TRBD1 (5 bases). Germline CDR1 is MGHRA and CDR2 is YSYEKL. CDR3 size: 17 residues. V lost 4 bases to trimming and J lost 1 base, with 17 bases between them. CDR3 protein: CASSPEGVAGSYNEQFF. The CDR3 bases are TGCGCCAGCAGCCCCGAAGGGGTGGCAGGTTCCTACAATGAGCAGTTCTTC.

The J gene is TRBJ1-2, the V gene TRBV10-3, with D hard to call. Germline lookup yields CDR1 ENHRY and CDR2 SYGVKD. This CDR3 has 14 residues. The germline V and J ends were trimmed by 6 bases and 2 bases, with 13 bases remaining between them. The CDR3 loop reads CAISPGTYNYGYTF. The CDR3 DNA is TGTGCCATCAGCCCGGGCACTTACAACTATGGCTACACCTTC.

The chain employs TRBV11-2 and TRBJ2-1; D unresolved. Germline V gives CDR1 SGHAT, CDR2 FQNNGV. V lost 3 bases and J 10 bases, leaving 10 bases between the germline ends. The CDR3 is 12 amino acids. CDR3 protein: CASSFITIEQFF. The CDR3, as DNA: TGTGCCAGCAGCTTCATTACGATAGAGCAGTTCTTC.

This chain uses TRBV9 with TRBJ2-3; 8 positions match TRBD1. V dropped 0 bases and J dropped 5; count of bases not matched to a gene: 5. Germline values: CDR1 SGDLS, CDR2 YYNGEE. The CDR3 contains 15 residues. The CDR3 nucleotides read TGTGCCAGCAGCGTAGCGAGACAGGGGTTAGATACGCAGTATTTT. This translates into CASSVARQGLDTQYF.

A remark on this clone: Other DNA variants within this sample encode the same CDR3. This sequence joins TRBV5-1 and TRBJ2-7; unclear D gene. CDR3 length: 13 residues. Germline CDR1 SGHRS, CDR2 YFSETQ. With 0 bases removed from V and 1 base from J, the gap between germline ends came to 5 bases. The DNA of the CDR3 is TGCGCCAGCAGCTTGGAGGGATCCTACGAGCAGTACTTC. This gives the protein CASSLEGSYEQYF.